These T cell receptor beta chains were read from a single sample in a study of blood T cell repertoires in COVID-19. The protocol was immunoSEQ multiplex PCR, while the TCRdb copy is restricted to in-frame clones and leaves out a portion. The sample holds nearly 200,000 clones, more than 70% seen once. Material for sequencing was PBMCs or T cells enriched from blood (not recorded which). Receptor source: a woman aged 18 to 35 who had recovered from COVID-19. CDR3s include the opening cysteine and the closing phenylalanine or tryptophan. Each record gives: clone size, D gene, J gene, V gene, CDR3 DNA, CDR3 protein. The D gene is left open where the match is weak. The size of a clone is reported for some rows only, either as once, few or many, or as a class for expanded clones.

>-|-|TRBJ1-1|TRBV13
TGTGCCAGCAGCCCCCCAGAACAGGGACCCCAGACTGAAGCTTTCTTT
CASSPPEQGPQTEAFF
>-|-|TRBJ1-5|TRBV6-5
TGTGCCAGCAGTTCGATCCAGGGAATCAATCAGCCCCAGCATTTT
CASSSIQGINQPQHF
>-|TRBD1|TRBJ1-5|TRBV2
TGTGCCAGCAGCGATTTGTCAGGGGGAAGCAGCAATCAGCCCCAGCATTTT
CASSDLSGGSSNQPQHF
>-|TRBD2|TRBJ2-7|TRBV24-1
TGTGCCACCAGTGATGCGGGACTAGGCGGGGACGAGCAGTACTTC
CATSDAGLGGDEQYF
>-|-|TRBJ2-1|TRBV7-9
TGTGCCAGCAGCGGCGAACTAGGGGGTGAGCAGTTCTTC
CASSGELGGEQFF
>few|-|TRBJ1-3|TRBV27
TGTGCCAGCAGTCCGTCTGGGGGGGCTGGAAACACCATATATTTT
CASSPSGGAGNTIYF
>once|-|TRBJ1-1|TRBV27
TGTGCCAGCAGTTTATTTGTCGGTAACACTGAAGCTTTCTTT
CASSLFVGNTEAFF
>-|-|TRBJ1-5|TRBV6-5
TGTGCCAGCAGTTACTCTATGCAGGGGTCCCAGCATTTT
CASSYSMQGSQHF
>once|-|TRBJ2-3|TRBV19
TGTGCCAGTAGGGAAGCGGCCCGCACAGATACGCAGTATTTT
CASREAARTDTQYF
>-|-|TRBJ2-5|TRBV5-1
TGCGCCAGCAGCCCGGGAGAGACCCAGTACTTC
CASSPGETQYF
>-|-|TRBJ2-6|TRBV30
TGTGCCTTTAACAGGGGGGCCAACGTCCTGACTTTC
CAFNRGANVLTF
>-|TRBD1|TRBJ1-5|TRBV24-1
TGTGCCACCAGTGGGACAGGGATAATGGAGCCCCAGCATTTT
CATSGTGIMEPQHF
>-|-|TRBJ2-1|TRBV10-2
TGCGCCAGCAGGACAGGTTGGGAGCAGTTCTTC
CASRTGWEQFF
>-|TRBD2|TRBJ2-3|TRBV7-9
TGTGCCAGCAGCTTATCGATAGCGGGGGGATCTAACACAGATACGCAGTATTTT
CASSLSIAGGSNTDTQYF
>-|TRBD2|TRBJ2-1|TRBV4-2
TGTGCCAGCAGCCAAGTTGGCGGGACTAGCGATGAGCAGTTCTTC
CASSQVGGTSDEQFF
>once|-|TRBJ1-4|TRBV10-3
TGTGCCATCAGGGACAGTGCAACTAATGAAAAACTGTTTTTT
CAIRDSATNEKLFF
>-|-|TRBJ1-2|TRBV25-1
TGTGCCAGCAGTGAAGGGGGAGGGGTAGGCTACACCTTC
CASSEGGGVGYTF
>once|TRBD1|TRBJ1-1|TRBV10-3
TGTGCCATCAGTGAGAATCGGGGACAGGGGAACACTGAAGCTTTCTTT
CAISENRGQGNTEAFF
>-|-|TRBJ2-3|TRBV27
TGTGCCAGCAGCTCTAGGGGCCTGAACACAGATACGCAGTATTTT
CASSSRGLNTDTQYF
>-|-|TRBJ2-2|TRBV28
TGTGCCACCGGGACACAGAACACCGGGGAGCTGTTTTTT
CATGTQNTGELFF
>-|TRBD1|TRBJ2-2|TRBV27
TGTGCCAGCAGTTACCAGGGGGCCGGGGAGCTGTTTTTT
CASSYQGAGELFF